This T cell receptor (beta chain) was identified during a study of T cell responses to AZD1222 COVID-19 vaccine. The study's findings and limits: Increased Spike-specific TCR breadth and depth were observed after two AZD1222 doses.

Turning to this clone: The antigen is unknown.

The protocol was immunoSEQ multiplex PCR, while the TCRdb copy is restricted to in-frame clones and leaves out a portion. The sample records 95,000 to 150,000 clones, 90% being singletons. V was clipped by 0 bases and J by 4 bases; unmatched bases: 3. The CDR3 contains 15 residues. Germline CDR1 is WNHNN and CDR2 is SYGVQD (reference sequence). The J gene is TRBJ2-1, the V gene TRBV10-1, with 7 bases that match TRBD1. This TCR was sampled from an adult in good health. The starting material was peripheral blood, obtained on day 0 of AZD1222 vaccination. This CDR3 is CASSESGRGYNEQFF. In DNA, the CDR3 is TGCGCCAGCAGTGAGTCGGGCAGGGGGTACAATGAGCAGTTCTTC.